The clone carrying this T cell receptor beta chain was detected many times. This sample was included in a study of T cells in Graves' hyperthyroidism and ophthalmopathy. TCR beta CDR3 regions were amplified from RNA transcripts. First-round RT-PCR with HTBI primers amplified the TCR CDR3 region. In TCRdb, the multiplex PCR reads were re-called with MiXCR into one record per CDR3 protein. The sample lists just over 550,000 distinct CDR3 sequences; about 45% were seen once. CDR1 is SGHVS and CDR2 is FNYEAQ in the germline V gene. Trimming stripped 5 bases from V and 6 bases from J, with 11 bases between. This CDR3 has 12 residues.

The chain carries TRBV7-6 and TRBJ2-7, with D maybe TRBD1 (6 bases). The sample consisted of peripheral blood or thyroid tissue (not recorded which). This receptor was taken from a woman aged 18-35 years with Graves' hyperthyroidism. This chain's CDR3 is CASSTDSSEQYF. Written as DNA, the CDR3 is TGTGCCAGCAGCACGGACAGTAGCGAGCAGTACTTC.